A selection of T cell receptor beta chains follows, all from one sample in a study of blood T cell repertoires in COVID-19. Sequencing was performed with immunoSEQ multiplex PCR; in TCRdb, only in-frame clones are kept and a portion is missing. The sample shows roughly 63,000 clones, 85% to 90% of them seen only once. Material: peripheral blood. These receptor sequences come from a man aged 55 to 69 with acute or convalescent COVID-19. The CDR3 runs from the conserved cysteine through the conserved F or W. A D gene is named only where the DNA matches it firmly. Size is stated for part of the rows, as once, few or many counts, or as a class when the clone is expanded.

CDR3 DNA: TGTGCCACCAGCGGGTGGCAGGGTGACAATGAGCAGTTCTTC
CDR3 protein: CATSGWQGDNEQFF
V gene: TRBV15
CDR3 length: 14
D gene: NA
clone size: NA
J gene: TRBJ2-1

CDR3 DNA: TGTGCCAGCAGCTTAGAGTTCGGGGAGCTCTACAATGAGCAGTTCTTC
CDR3 protein: CASSLEFGELYNEQFF
V gene: TRBV7-3
CDR3 length: 16
D gene: NA
clone size: once
J gene: TRBJ2-1

CDR3 DNA: TGTGCCTGGAGTGCGGGGGTGGGGGATTCTCTCTACGAGCAGTACTTC
CDR3 protein: CAWSAGVGDSLYEQYF
V gene: TRBV30
CDR3 length: 16
D gene: NA
clone size: NA
J gene: TRBJ2-7

CDR3 DNA: TGCGCCAGCAGCTTGGCTTTAGCTGCTGGTGAGCAGTTCTTC
CDR3 protein: CASSLALAAGEQFF
V gene: TRBV5-1
CDR3 length: 14
D gene: NA
clone size: NA
J gene: TRBJ2-1

CDR3 DNA: TGCGCCAGCAGTGAGTCCAGGGTTTATAGCAATCAGCCCCAGCATTTT
CDR3 protein: CASSESRVYSNQPQHF
V gene: TRBV10-1
CDR3 length: 16
D gene: NA
clone size: NA
J gene: TRBJ1-5

CDR3 DNA: TGTGCCAGCAGCTTGGGGACAGCCGGAAACACCATATATTTT
CDR3 protein: CASSLGTAGNTIYF
V gene: TRBV5-4
CDR3 length: 14
D gene: NA
clone size: once
J gene: TRBJ1-3

CDR3 DNA: TGTGCCACCAGTGACCGGACAGGGGTAACCCCCAATGAGCAGTTCTTC
CDR3 protein: CATSDRTGVTPNEQFF
V gene: TRBV24-1
CDR3 length: 16
D gene: TRBD1
clone size: NA
J gene: TRBJ2-1

CDR3 DNA: TGTGCCAGCAGCTTAGCAGGCGGGAGGGAAACTGAGCAGTACTTC
CDR3 protein: CASSLAGGRETEQYF
V gene: TRBV7-2
CDR3 length: 15
D gene: TRBD2
clone size: NA
J gene: TRBJ2-7

CDR3 DNA: TGCGCCAGCAGCCTTGGACACCGGACGGACGAGCAGTACTTC
CDR3 protein: CASSLGHRTDEQYF
V gene: TRBV5-1
CDR3 length: 14
D gene: NA
clone size: NA
J gene: TRBJ2-7

CDR3 DNA: TGTGCCAGCAGCTCAAGCGGCACTATGAACACTGAAGCTTTCTTT
CDR3 protein: CASSSSGTMNTEAFF
V gene: TRBV28
CDR3 length: 15
D gene: NA
clone size: NA
J gene: TRBJ1-1

CDR3 DNA: TGTGCCAGCATACTTTCCGGGAGAAGAACCGGGGAGCTGTTTTTT
CDR3 protein: CASILSGRRTGELFF
V gene: TRBV7-2
CDR3 length: 15
D gene: NA
clone size: NA
J gene: TRBJ2-2

CDR3 DNA: TGTGCCAGCAAACGAGGGGACTTCAGTACCTACGAGCAGTACTTC
CDR3 protein: CASKRGDFSTYEQYF
V gene: TRBV28
CDR3 length: 15
D gene: NA
clone size: NA
J gene: TRBJ2-7

CDR3 DNA: TGTGCCAGCAGCGTTGGAGGGAGTTCGAATGAGCAGTTCTTC
CDR3 protein: CASSVGGSSNEQFF
V gene: TRBV9
CDR3 length: 14
D gene: NA
clone size: NA
J gene: TRBJ2-1

CDR3 DNA: TGCGCCAGCAGCTTTGAGGGCCGCCCCTACGAGCAGTACTTC
CDR3 protein: CASSFEGRPYEQYF
V gene: TRBV5-1
CDR3 length: 14
D gene: NA
clone size: NA
J gene: TRBJ2-7

CDR3 DNA: TGTGCCAGCAGCCAGTTTCGCTCCTACAATGAGCAGTTCTTC
CDR3 protein: CASSQFRSYNEQFF
V gene: TRBV11-2
CDR3 length: 14
D gene: NA
clone size: NA
J gene: TRBJ2-1

CDR3 DNA: TGTGCCTGGAGATTTGCGGGAAGCGTAGCCGGGGAGCTGTTTTTT
CDR3 protein: CAWRFAGSVAGELFF
V gene: TRBV30
CDR3 length: 15
D gene: NA
clone size: NA
J gene: TRBJ2-2

CDR3 DNA: TGCAGTGTTTCCCCTCAAGAGACCCAGTACTTC
CDR3 protein: CSVSPQETQYF
V gene: TRBV20-1
CDR3 length: 11
D gene: NA
clone size: NA
J gene: TRBJ2-5

CDR3 DNA: TGTGCCAGCAGTTTATGGGGAGAAGGTAATGAAAAACTGTTTTTT
CDR3 protein: CASSLWGEGNEKLFF
V gene: TRBV28
CDR3 length: 15
D gene: NA
clone size: NA
J gene: TRBJ1-4

CDR3 DNA: TGTGCCTGGAGTACCCCGCGACGGGGAGGGAAGGGTGAGCAGTTCTTC
CDR3 protein: CAWSTPRRGGKGEQFF
V gene: TRBV30
CDR3 length: 16
D gene: TRBD2
clone size: NA
J gene: TRBJ2-1